One T cell receptor beta chain is described in this entry. This sample stems from a study of blood T cell repertoires in COVID-19. The CDR3 loop spans 12 amino acids. V lost 10 bases, J lost 11 bases, and 15 bases lay in between. TCRdb's table, derived via immunoSEQ multiplex PCR, lists solely in-frame clones and lacks some. The data hold approximately 50,000 clones, with approximately 85% observed a single time. Sequenced material: peripheral blood. The origin of this receptor is a woman over 75 with acute or convalescent COVID-19. The chain couples TRBV12-3 or TRBV12-4 to TRBJ1-6, with D perhaps matching TRBD1 (5 bases). This CDR3 reads CATMGRVPPLHF. The CDR3 DNA reads TGTGCCACCATGGGCAGGGTCCCACCCCTCCACTTT.